The 22 T cell receptor beta chains below were found in one sample sequenced in a study of beta chain features in type 1 diabetes. Overall study results and limits: Type 1 diabetes patients showed a moderate but significant shortening of TCRB CDR3s in all four CD4+ subsets.

No antigen has been assigned to these receptors. Expressed TCRB transcripts were sequenced after all isolated RNA was converted to cDNA. The data were produced by immunoSEQ multiplex PCR, yet TCRdb's version contains in-frame clones alone and is incomplete. Of a few hundred thousand clones in the sample, around 13% were seen once. Sequenced: naive CD4+ T cells from blood. The receptors shown here come from a woman aged 18 to 35 with type 1 diabetes.

The chain combines TRBV15 with TRBJ2-5; the match to TRBD2 covers 11 bases. The CDR3 is made up of 17 amino acids. Germline CDR1 LNHNV, CDR2 YYDKDF (reference sequence). V shed 1 base and J 5 bases; nucleotides not matched to a gene: 9. The CDR3 reads CATSRGSGGAQEETQYF. The DNA of the CDR3 is TGTGCCACCAGCAGAGGTAGCGGGGGGGCCCAGGAGGAGACCCAGTACTTC.

A few counts support this clone. The chain couples TRBV30 to TRBJ2-1; D might be TRBD1 (6 bases). The length of the CDR3 is 16 residues. Germline CDR1 reads GTSNPN; CDR2 reads SVGIG (reference sequence). Trimming took off 2 bases at V and 8 bases at J, with 22 bases between the two ends. The CDR3: CAWSPSPGRGDDEQFF. CDR3 coding DNA: TGTGCCTGGAGTCCCTCTCCTGGCAGGGGTGACGATGAGCAGTTCTTC.

This clone appeared a few times. The chain employs TRBV30 and TRBJ2-7, with D possibly matching TRBD2 (7 bases). CDR3 length equals 15 residues. The V end lost 1 base, the J end lost 4 bases, and 17 bases lay between the germline ends. Looked up from germline, CDR1 is GTSNPN and CDR2 is SVGIG (reference sequence). CDR3 sequence reads: CAWSARGRFPYEQYF. Here the CDR3 DNA reads TGTGCCTGGAGTGCGCGGGGGCGATTCCCGTACGAGCAGTACTTC. The full variable domain, its missing parts supplied by reference TRBV30 and TRBJ2-7, is SQTIHQWPATLVQPVGSPLSLECTVEGTSNPNLYWYRQAAGRGLQLLFYSVGIGQISSEVPQNLSASRPQDRQFILSSKKLLLSDSGFYLCAWSARGRFPYEQYFGPGTRLTVT.

This chain joins TRBV6-5 and TRBJ2-1, with 10 bases identical to TRBD2. This CDR3 spans 13 amino acids. Germline CDR1 and CDR2: MNHEY and SVGAGI. The V and J ends lost 6 bases and 10 bases, in that order; junction bases with no gene match: 6. The CDR3 sequence: CASRVAGGGEQFF. For the CDR3, the DNA is TGTGCCAGCAGAGTAGCGGGGGGAGGGGAGCAGTTCTTC.

There are a few counts of this clone. The chain links TRBV14 to TRBJ2-1, with D possibly TRBD2 on 6 matching bases. V lost 2 bases and J 8 bases, leaving 13 bases between the germline ends. Germline V gene lookup returns CDR1 SGHDN and CDR2 FVKESK. The CDR3 is made up of 14 amino acids. CDR3 protein: CASSQRDWYDEQFF. DNA of the CDR3: TGTGCCAGCAGCCAAAGGGACTGGTACGATGAGCAGTTCTTC.

In this sample, this clone turned up a few times. The V and J genes are TRBV5-1 and TRBJ2-3, with 8 bases aligning to TRBD1. The CDR3 length is 17 residues. After removal of 3 bases from V and 2 bases from J, the junction contained 11 bases not matched to a gene. Germline loops: CDR1 SGHRS, CDR2 YFSETQ. CDR3 in DNA: TGCGCCAGCAGCTGGGGAACGGGACAGGTTTCCACAGATACGCAGTATTTT. This gives the protein CASSWGTGQVSTDTQYF.

This rearrangement joins TRBV28 to TRBJ2-7; 8 bases are shared with TRBD1. The germline V gene encodes CDR1 MDHEN and CDR2 SYDVKM. The CDR3 has 15 amino acids. The J segment lost 0 bases and the V segment lost 7 bases, leaving 8 bases of the junction unmatched. The CDR3 DNA reads TGTGCCAGCACCTCCGGACAGGGCAGCTCCTACGAGCAGTACTTC. Translation: CASTSGQGSSYEQYF.

There are a few counts of this clone. The rearrangement uses TRBV29-1 and TRBJ1-2; D unclear. The CDR3 contains 12 residues. Trimming took 7 bases from V and 4 from J, leaving 13 bases between them. Germline CDR1 reads SQVTM; CDR2 reads ANQGSEA. The CDR3 DNA is TGCAGCGGGAGGGTCGGGATCTATGGCTACACCTTC. This codes for CSGRVGIYGYTF.

CDR3 coding DNA: TGTGCCAGCAGCTTACGGGACAGGGGCTACGAGCAGTACTTC. It encodes CASSLRDRGYEQYF. The V gene is TRBV7-9, the J gene TRBJ2-7; 10 nucleotides align to TRBD1. CDR1 SEHNR and CDR2 FQNEAQ come from the germline V gene (reference sequence). CDR3 size: 14 residues. V lost 2 bases, J lost 3 bases, and 1 base stayed unmatched. Filled out from reference TRBV7-9 and TRBJ2-7, the complete variable domain reads DTGVSQNPRHKITKRGQNVTFRCDPISEHNRLYWYRQTLGQGPEFLTYFQNEAQLEKSRLLSDRFSAERPKGSFSTLEIQRTEQGDSAMYLCASSLRDRGYEQYFGPGTRLTVT.

The rearrangement links TRBV6-5 to TRBJ1-1; the D is unclear. CDR3 length equals 13 residues. Deletions cut 5 bases from V and 0 bases from J, with 7 bases between. The germline CDR1 and CDR2 sequences are MNHEY and SVGAGI. CDR3 sequence reads: CASSVTMNTEAFF. In DNA form, the CDR3 reads TGTGCCAGCAGTGTCACAATGAACACTGAAGCTTTCTTT.

The sample holds a few counts of this clone. This chain joins TRBV4-3 and TRBJ1-4, with a weak D call TRBD1 (6 bases). Between the trimmed V and J ends, which lost 6 bases and 3 bases, there was a span of 8 bases. Per the germline V gene, CDR1 is LGHNA and CDR2 is YSLEER. There are 13 residues in the CDR3. CDR3 loop: CASRGQSNEKLFF. The CDR3 DNA sequence: TGCGCCAGCAGAGGACAGTCTAATGAAAAACTGTTTTTT.

A few counts support this clone. The CDR3 loop is CASSLDRRSGGDYEQYF. The DNA for the CDR3 is TGTGCCAGCAGCTTAGATAGGCGCAGCGGGGGGGACTACGAGCAGTACTTC. The chain combines TRBV7-9 with TRBJ2-7; 10 nucleotides line up with TRBD2. The V segment lost 1 base and the J segment 3 bases; nucleotides outside the gene matches: 9. The CDR3 totals 17 residues. Germline-derived CDR1 and CDR2 are SEHNR and FQNEAQ (reference sequence).

This clone was detected only a few times. J is TRBJ1-2 and V is TRBV28; 7 bases map to TRBD1. The CDR3 consists of 13 residues. Germline V CDR1 and CDR2: MDHEN, SYDVKM. The J segment lost 7 bases and the V segment lost 5 bases, leaving 7 bases of the junction unmatched. The CDR3 region has the DNA TGTGCCAGCAGTCTGACAGGGTCGGCTGGCTACACCTTC. It specifies CASSLTGSAGYTF.

Here the CDR3 DNA reads TGTGCCACAGGGACTAGCGGGCCTAGCTCCTACGAGCAGTACTTC. Translating it yields CATGTSGPSSYEQYF. The chain uses TRBV19 and TRBJ2-7; 12 bases fit TRBD2. The CDR3 totals 15 residues. The junction had 7 bases not matched to a gene; V was cut back by 10 bases and J by 0 bases. Germline V gives CDR1 LNHDA, CDR2 SQIVND (reference sequence).

This clone appeared a few times. The rearrangement links TRBV27 to TRBJ2-1; 12 bases agree with TRBD2. There are 13 residues in the CDR3. J was trimmed by 5 bases and V by 9 bases; bases with no gene match: 2. Germline lookup yields CDR1 MNHEY and CDR2 SMNVEV (reference sequence). The CDR3 region has the DNA TGTGCCAGGACTAGCGGGGGCAACAATGAGCAGTTCTTC. This codes for CARTSGGNNEQFF.

The chain joins TRBV9 to TRBJ2-1; no definite D call. Germline CDR1 SGDLS, CDR2 YYNGEE. Trimming cost V 0 bases and J 8 bases, with 18 bases left between them. The CDR3 sequence is 16 residues long. The CDR3 protein is CASSVGPSALTDEQFF. Here the CDR3 DNA reads TGTGCCAGCAGCGTAGGCCCAAGTGCCCTTACGGATGAGCAGTTCTTC.

The chain uses TRBV5-1 and TRBJ1-1, with D unresolved. In germline, CDR1 is SGHRS, CDR2 YFSETQ. The CDR3 contains 12 residues. The V end lost 4 bases, the J end lost 4 bases, and 8 bases lay between the germline ends. The DNA for the CDR3 is TGCGCCAGCAGCCCCCCCGGCACTGAAGCTTTCTTT. This sequence encodes CASSPPGTEAFF. The whole variable domain, remainder taken from reference TRBV5-1 and TRBJ1-1, is KAGVTQTPRYLIKTRGQQVTLSCSPISGHRSVSWYQQTPGQGLQFLFEYFSETQRNKGNFPGRFSGRQFSNSRSEMNVSTLELGDSALYLCASSPPGTEAFFGQGTRLTVV.

The table lists this clone with a few counts. The rearrangement joins TRBV4-3 to TRBJ1-2; 8 positions agree with TRBD1. Germline-derived CDR1 and CDR2 are LGHNA and YSLEER. Trimming removed 0 bases from V and 4 bases from J; junction bases left unmatched: 10. The CDR3 totals 17 residues. CDR3 residues: CASSQEFWQGARYGYTF. The CDR3 coding sequence is TGCGCCAGCAGCCAAGAGTTCTGGCAGGGGGCTCGCTATGGCTACACCTTC.

The chain carries TRBV30 and TRBJ2-3, with D perhaps matching TRBD2 (6 bases). The V gene lost 3 bases and the J gene lost 4 bases, with 14 bases spanning the gap. Germline CDR1 and CDR2: GTSNPN and SVGIG (reference sequence). The length of the CDR3 is 14 residues. The CDR3: CAWRQGLGPDTQYF. Here the CDR3 DNA reads TGTGCCTGGAGGCAGGGACTGGGGCCAGATACGCAGTATTTT. The full variable domain, completed using reference TRBV30 and TRBJ2-3, is SQTIHQWPATLVQPVGSPLSLECTVEGTSNPNLYWYRQAAGRGLQLLFYSVGIGQISSEVPQNLSASRPQDRQFILSSKKLLLSDSGFYLCAWRQGLGPDTQYFGPGTRLTVL.

The rearrangement uses TRBV19 and TRBJ2-7, with 7 bases that match TRBD1. Germline assignment: CDR1 LNHDA and CDR2 SQIVND (reference sequence). V lost 8 bases, J lost 5 bases, and 12 bases stayed unmatched. This CDR3 has 14 amino acids. The chain's CDR3 is CASGQQGIPHEQYF. CDR3 DNA sequence: TGTGCCAGTGGACAACAGGGGATCCCTCACGAGCAGTACTTC.

This clone has just one count. The chain recombines TRBV30 with TRBJ2-7; tentatively, D is TRBD1 (6 bases). CDR1 is GTSNPN and CDR2 is SVGIG in the germline V gene (reference sequence). The CDR3 spans 13 residues. V was pared by 3 bases and J by 5 bases, with 14 bases between. CDR3 protein: CAWRETGFNEQYF. The DNA for the CDR3 is TGTGCCTGGAGAGAAACAGGGTTCAACGAGCAGTACTTC.

The chain is built from TRBV18 and TRBJ2-5; TRBD1 agrees at 9 bases. The CDR3 totals 14 residues. The ends lost 4 bases at V and 5 bases at J; junction bases unmatched: 5. From germline, CDR1 is KGHSH and CDR2 LQKENI. This chain's CDR3 is CASSLGQGTETQYF. The CDR3 region has the DNA TGTGCCAGCTCACTCGGACAGGGGACGGAGACCCAGTACTTC.